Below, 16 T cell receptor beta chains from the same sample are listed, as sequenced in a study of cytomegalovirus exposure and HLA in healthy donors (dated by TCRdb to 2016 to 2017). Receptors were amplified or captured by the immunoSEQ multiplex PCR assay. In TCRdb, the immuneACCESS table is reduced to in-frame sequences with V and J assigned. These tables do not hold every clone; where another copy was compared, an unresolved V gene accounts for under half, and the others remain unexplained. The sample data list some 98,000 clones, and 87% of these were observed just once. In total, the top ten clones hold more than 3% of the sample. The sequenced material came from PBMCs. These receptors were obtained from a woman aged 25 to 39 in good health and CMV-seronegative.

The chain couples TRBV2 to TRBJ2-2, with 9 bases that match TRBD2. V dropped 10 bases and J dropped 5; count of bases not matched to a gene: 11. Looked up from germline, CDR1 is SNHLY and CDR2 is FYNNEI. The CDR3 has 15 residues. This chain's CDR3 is CATMREGVRTGELFF. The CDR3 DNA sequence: TGTGCCACCATGCGGGAGGGAGTGAGGACCGGGGAGCTGTTTTTT.

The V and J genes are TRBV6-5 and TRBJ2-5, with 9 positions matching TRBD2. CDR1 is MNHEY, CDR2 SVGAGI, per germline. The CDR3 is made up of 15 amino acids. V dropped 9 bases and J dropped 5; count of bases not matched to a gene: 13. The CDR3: CASTAAGGVGETQYF. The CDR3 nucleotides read TGTGCCAGTACCGCAGCGGGAGGTGTAGGGGAGACCCAGTACTTC.

The CDR3 spells CASSLGTVNTEAFF. In nucleotides, the CDR3 is TGCGCCAGCAGCTTGGGAACGGTGAACACTGAAGCTTTCTTT. This chain links TRBV5-1 with TRBJ1-1; D is uncertain. CDR3 size: 14 residues. V was shortened by 0 bases and J by 0 bases, with 6 bases between the two germline ends. The germline gives CDR1 SGHRS, CDR2 YFSETQ.

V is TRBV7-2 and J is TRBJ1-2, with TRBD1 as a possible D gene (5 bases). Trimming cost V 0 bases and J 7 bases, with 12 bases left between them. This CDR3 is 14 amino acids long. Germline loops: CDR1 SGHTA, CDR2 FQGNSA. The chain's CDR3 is CASSLAQLGGGYTF. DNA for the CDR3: TGTGCCAGCAGCTTAGCGCAACTGGGGGGTGGCTACACCTTC.

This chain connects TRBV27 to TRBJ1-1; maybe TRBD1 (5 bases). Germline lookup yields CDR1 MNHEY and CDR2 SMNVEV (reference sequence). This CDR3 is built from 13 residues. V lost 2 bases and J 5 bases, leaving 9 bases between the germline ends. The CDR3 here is CASSLGRGTEAFF. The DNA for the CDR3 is TGTGCCAGCAGTTTAGGGAGGGGAACTGAAGCTTTCTTT.

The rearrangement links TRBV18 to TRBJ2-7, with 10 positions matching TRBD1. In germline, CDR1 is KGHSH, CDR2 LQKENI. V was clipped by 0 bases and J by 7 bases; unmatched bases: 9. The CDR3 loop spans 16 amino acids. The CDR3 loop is CASSPPDRQGAFEQYF. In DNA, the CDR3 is TGTGCCAGCTCACCACCGGACCGACAGGGGGCGTTTGAGCAGTACTTC.

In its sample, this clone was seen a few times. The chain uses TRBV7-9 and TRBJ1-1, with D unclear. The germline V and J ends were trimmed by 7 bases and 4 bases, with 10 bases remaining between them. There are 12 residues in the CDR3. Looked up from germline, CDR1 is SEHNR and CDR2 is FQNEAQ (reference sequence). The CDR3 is CASTQHRTEAFF. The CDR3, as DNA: TGTGCCAGCACCCAACATCGCACTGAAGCTTTCTTT. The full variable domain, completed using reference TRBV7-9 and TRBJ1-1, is DTGVSQNPRHKITKRGQNVTFRCDPISEHNRLYWYRQTLGQGPEFLTYFQNEAQLEKSRLLSDRFSAERPKGSFSTLEIQRTEQGDSAMYLCASTQHRTEAFFGQGTRLTVV.

The chain's CDR3 is CASSRQGRSGELFF. The CDR3 DNA reads TGTGCCAGCAGCCGACAGGGGAGGAGCGGGGAGCTGTTTTTT. This chain uses TRBV2 with TRBJ2-2; 8 nucleotides match TRBD1. CDR3 length equals 14 residues. Trimming cost V 6 bases and J 7 bases; bases outside gene matches: 7. The germline gives CDR1 SNHLY, CDR2 FYNNEI.

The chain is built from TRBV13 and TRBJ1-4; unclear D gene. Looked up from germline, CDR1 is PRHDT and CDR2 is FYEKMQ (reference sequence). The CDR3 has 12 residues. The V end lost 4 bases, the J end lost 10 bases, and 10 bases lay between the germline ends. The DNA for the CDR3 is TGTGCCAGCAGCTCCCCGCCCGGAAAACTGTTTTTT. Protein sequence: CASSSPPGKLFF.

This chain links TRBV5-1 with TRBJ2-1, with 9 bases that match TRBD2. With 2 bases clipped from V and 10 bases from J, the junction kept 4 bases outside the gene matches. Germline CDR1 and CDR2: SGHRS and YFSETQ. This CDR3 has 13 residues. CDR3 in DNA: TGCGCCAGCAGCTTTTGGAGCGGGAGGGAGCAGTTCTTC. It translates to CASSFWSGREQFF.

The CDR3 loop is CASNPRGGTFTGELFF. CDR3 coding DNA: TGTGCCAGTAACCCGCGCGGGGGGACGTTCACCGGGGAGCTGTTTTTT. V and J are TRBV19 and TRBJ2-2; 8 nucleotides line up with TRBD2. Germline CDR1 reads LNHDA; CDR2 reads SQIVND (reference sequence). CDR3 length: 16 residues. J was trimmed by 4 bases and V by 7 bases; bases with no gene match: 11.

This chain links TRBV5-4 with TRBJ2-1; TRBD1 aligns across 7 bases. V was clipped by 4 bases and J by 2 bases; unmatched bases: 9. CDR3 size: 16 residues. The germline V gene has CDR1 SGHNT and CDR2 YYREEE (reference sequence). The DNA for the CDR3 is TGTGCCAGCAGCCCCACCGGGACAGCTACCTACAATGAGCAGTTCTTC. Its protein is CASSPTGTATYNEQFF.

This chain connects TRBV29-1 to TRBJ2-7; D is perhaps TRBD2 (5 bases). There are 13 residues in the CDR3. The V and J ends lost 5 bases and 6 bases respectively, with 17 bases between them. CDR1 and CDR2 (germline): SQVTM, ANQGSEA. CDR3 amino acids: CSVYGQRGREQYF. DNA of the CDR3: TGCAGCGTTTACGGGCAAAGAGGGCGCGAGCAGTACTTC.

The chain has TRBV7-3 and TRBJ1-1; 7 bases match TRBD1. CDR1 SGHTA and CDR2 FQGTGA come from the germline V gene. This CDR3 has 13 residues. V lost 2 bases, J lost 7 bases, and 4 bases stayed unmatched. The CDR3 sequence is CASSLRDSHEAFF. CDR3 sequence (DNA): TGTGCCAGCAGCTTACGGGACAGCCATGAAGCTTTCTTT.

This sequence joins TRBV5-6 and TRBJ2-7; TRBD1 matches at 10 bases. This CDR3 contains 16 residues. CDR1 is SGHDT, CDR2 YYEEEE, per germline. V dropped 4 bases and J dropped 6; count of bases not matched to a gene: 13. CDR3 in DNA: TGTGCCAGCAGCCATTGGAGACAGGGGGCGCAAGGCGAGCAGTACTTC. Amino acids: CASSHWRQGAQGEQYF.

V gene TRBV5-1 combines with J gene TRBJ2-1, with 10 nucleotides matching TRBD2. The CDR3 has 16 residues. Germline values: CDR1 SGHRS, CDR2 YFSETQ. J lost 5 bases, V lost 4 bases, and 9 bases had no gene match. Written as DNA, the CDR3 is TGCGCCAGCAGCCCGGTTAGGACTAGCGGAAACAATGAGCAGTTCTTC. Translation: CASSPVRTSGNNEQFF.